This T cell receptor (beta chain) derives from a study of blood T cell repertoires in COVID-19. Trimming left V 0 bases short and J 9 bases short, with 15 bases between. Germline V CDR1 and CDR2: SGHRS, YFSETQ. The CDR3 runs to 14 residues. This table comes from immunoSEQ multiplex PCR, and its TCRdb copy is limited to in-frame clones, with some not included. The data contain 100,000 to 150,000 clones, less than 85% of them seen just once; the ten biggest clones take up approximately 0.79%. The sample comprised peripheral blood. The chain employs TRBV5-1 and TRBJ2-5; the D gene is possibly TRBD2 (7 bases). This receptor was obtained from a human donor with acute or convalescent COVID-19. The donor label of this sample is uncertain. The CDR3 DNA reads TGCGCCAGCAGCTTGGCCGGGGGGCCGACGCCCCAGTACTTC. It yields the protein CASSLAGGPTPQYF. Based on the CDR3 plus reference TRBV5-1 and TRBJ2-5, the full variable domain is KAGVTQTPRYLIKTRGQQVTLSCSPISGHRSVSWYQQTPGQGLQFLFEYFSETQRNKGNFPGRFSGRQFSNSRSEMNVSTLELGDSALYLCASSLAGGPTPQYFGPGTRLLVL.